Listed here are 13 T cell receptor beta chains from one sample, sequenced in a study of vaccination effects on CD4 cells after COVID-19. The antigens of these receptors remain unknown. Clones were sequenced by immunoSEQ multiplex PCR, and TCRdb holds only the in-frame ones, with some missing. The sample includes roughly 35,000 clones, about three quarters of them seen just once. With the ViraFEST assay, the study expanded antigen-specific CD4+ T cells using viral peptide pools, then sequenced them. With approximately ten days of culture completed, CD4+ T cells were isolated. PCR confirmed that the person was infected with SARS-CoV-2 between March and December 2020. The specimen comprised CD4+ T cells from PBMCs cultured with HCoV-NL63 spike peptides, sampled before COVID-19 vaccination. The receptors derive from a human donor who had a prior SARS-CoV-2 infection.

This chain connects TRBV5-1 to TRBJ1-2, with 7 bases matching TRBD1. The V segment lost 0 bases and the J segment 5 bases; nucleotides outside the gene matches: 4. The CDR3 extends over 14 amino acids. Germline CDR1 SGHRS, CDR2 YFSETQ. The CDR3 spells CASSLGQGLYGYTF. In DNA form, the CDR3 reads TGCGCCAGCAGCTTGGGACAGGGCTTATATGGCTACACCTTC. Drawing the rest from reference TRBV5-1 and TRBJ1-2, the complete variable domain is KAGVTQTPRYLIKTRGQQVTLSCSPISGHRSVSWYQQTPGQGLQFLFEYFSETQRNKGNFPGRFSGRQFSNSRSEMNVSTLELGDSALYLCASSLGQGLYGYTFGSGTRLTVV.

The chain has TRBV28 and TRBJ2-3; 8 nucleotides align to TRBD2. J gave up 9 bases and V 6 bases, and 8 bases lay outside the gene matches. From germline, CDR1 is MDHEN and CDR2 SYDVKM. The CDR3 totals 13 residues. As DNA, the CDR3 is TGTGCCAGCAGGTTTACTAGCGGCCTAACGCAGTATTTT. This encodes CASRFTSGLTQYF.

This chain joins TRBV12-3 or TRBV12-4 and TRBJ1-2; 7 nucleotides align to TRBD1. This CDR3 contains 13 residues. V dropped 5 bases and J dropped 7; count of bases not matched to a gene: 7. Here the CDR3 reads CASSPTGFVGYTF. The CDR3 DNA is TGTGCCAGCAGTCCGACAGGGTTTGTTGGCTACACCTTC.

This clone was seen only once. Written as DNA, the CDR3 is TGTGCCTGGAGTGTGGGTTCAGGACAGGGCTATGGCTACACCTTC. This codes for CAWSVGSGQGYGYTF. The chain is built from TRBV30 and TRBJ1-2; 8 bases are a match to TRBD1. This CDR3 has 15 residues. Germline V gene lookup returns CDR1 GTSNPN and CDR2 SVGIG (reference sequence). V shed 0 bases, J shed 4 bases, and the junction held 7 bases outside the gene matches.

The chain is built from TRBV11-1 and TRBJ2-1; D uncertain. Looked up from germline, CDR1 is SGHAT and CDR2 is FQDESV (reference sequence). This CDR3 spans 14 amino acids. V was pared by 3 bases and J by 6 bases, with 12 bases between. The CDR3 coding sequence is TGTGCCAGCAGCTTGTACCAGACGGCCAATGAGCAGTTCTTC. Protein product: CASSLYQTANEQFF.

The J gene is TRBJ2-5, the V gene TRBV4-1; TRBD2 agrees at 7 bases. The germline V gene encodes CDR1 MGHRA and CDR2 YSYEKL. The CDR3 length is 16 residues. The J segment lost 8 bases and the V segment lost 3 bases, leaving 15 bases of the junction unmatched. The CDR3 protein is CASSQINILAFGTQYF. The CDR3 coding sequence is TGCGCCAGCAGCCAGATAAACATACTAGCGTTCGGTACCCAGTACTTC.

The rearrangement links TRBV2 to TRBJ1-6, with D possibly matching TRBD1 (5 bases). CDR1 and CDR2 from the germline V gene are SNHLY and FYNNEI. The germline V and J ends were trimmed by 7 bases and 0 bases, with 13 bases remaining between them. The CDR3 covers 16 residues. CDR3 in amino acids: CASKTGLSSYNSPLHF. The DNA of the CDR3 is TGTGCCAGCAAAACAGGCCTGAGCTCCTATAATTCACCCCTCCACTTT.

The J gene is TRBJ2-3, the V gene TRBV5-1; 11 bases align to TRBD2. The germline gives CDR1 SGHRS, CDR2 YFSETQ. Trimming removed 3 bases from V and 11 bases from J; junction bases left unmatched: 8. The CDR3 runs to 14 residues. CDR3 amino acids: CASSSGTSGGGQYF. The CDR3 DNA follows: TGCGCCAGCAGCTCTGGGACTAGCGGAGGGGGGCAGTATTTT.

This clone was seen a handful of times. The rearrangement uses TRBV19 and TRBJ1-2; 9 nucleotides agree with TRBD1. Trimming took 6 bases from V and 5 from J; bases not matched to a gene: 10. The germline V gene has CDR1 LNHDA and CDR2 SQIVND (reference sequence). This CDR3 is 15 amino acids long. The DNA of the CDR3 is TGTGCCAGTAGACGGACAGGGGTGGCCCCATATGGCTACACCTTC. This encodes CASRRTGVAPYGYTF. Supplemented by reference TRBV19 and TRBJ1-2, the full variable domain reads DGGITQSPKYLFRKEGQNVTLSCEQNLNHDAMYWYRQDPGQGLRLIYYSQIVNDFQKGDIAEGYSVSREKKESFPLTVTSAQKNPTAFYLCASRRTGVAPYGYTFGSGTRLTVV.

This clone was recorded a few times. The rearrangement links TRBV15 to TRBJ2-5, with a tentative D call TRBD1 (6 bases). This CDR3 has 18 amino acids. Germline CDR1 LNHNV, CDR2 YYDKDF (reference sequence). Between the trimmed V and J ends, which lost 3 bases and 5 bases, there was a span of 25 bases. CDR3 bases: TGTGCCACCAGCAGGACGGGGCGGTTTGGGGGCGAAATGGAGACCCAGTACTTC. Encoded protein: CATSRTGRFGGEMETQYF.

This clone was picked up a small number of times. The chain joins TRBV6-1 to TRBJ1-1, with 12 bases aligning to TRBD1. The CDR3 extends over 19 amino acids. Losses at the gene ends were 2 bases for V and 3 bases for J; bases not matched to a gene: 13. Germline CDR1 reads MNHNS; CDR2 reads SASEGT. The CDR3 nucleotides are TGTGCCAGCAGTGAAACGGTGCGGGGACAGGGGGCCTGGGACACTGAAGCTTTCTTT. This codes for CASSETVRGQGAWDTEAFF.

The V gene is TRBV5-1, the J gene TRBJ1-1, with 7 bases aligning to TRBD1. The V gene end was trimmed by 4 bases and the J gene end by 1 base; junction bases not matched to a gene: 10. There are 16 residues in the CDR3. Germline V gene sequence: CDR1 SGHRS, CDR2 YFSETQ. The CDR3 nucleotides are TGCGCCAGCAGCCCCCAACCAGGGGGACAGAACACTGAAGCTTTCTTT. Translating it yields CASSPQPGGQNTEAFF.

The genes are TRBV9 and TRBJ1-3; TRBD1 matches 7 bases. Germline V gene data show CDR1 as SGDLS and CDR2 as YYNGEE. The V and J ends lost 0 bases and 0 bases, in that order; junction bases with no gene match: 6. This CDR3 is 17 amino acids long. The CDR3 loop is CASSVGGTVSSGNTIYF. CDR3 sequence (DNA): TGTGCCAGCAGCGTAGGGGGGACAGTCAGCTCTGGAAACACCATATATTTT. The full variable domain, in which reference TRBV9 and TRBJ1-3 provide the parts outside the CDR3, is DSGVTQTPKHLITATGQRVTLRCSPRSGDLSVYWYQQSLDQGLQFLIQYYNGEERAKGNILERFSAQQFPDLHSELNLSSLELGDSALYFCASSVGGTVSSGNTIYFGEGSWLTVV.